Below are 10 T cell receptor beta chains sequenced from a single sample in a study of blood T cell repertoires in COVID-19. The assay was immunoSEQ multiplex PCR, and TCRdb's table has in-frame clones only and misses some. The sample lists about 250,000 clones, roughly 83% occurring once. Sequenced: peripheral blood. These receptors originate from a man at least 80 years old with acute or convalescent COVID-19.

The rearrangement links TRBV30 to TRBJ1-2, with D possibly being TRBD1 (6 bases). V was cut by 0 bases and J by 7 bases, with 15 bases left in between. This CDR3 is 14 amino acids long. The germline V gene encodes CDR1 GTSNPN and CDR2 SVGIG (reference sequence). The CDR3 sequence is CAWSVKGGRGGYTF. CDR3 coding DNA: TGTGCCTGGAGTGTAAAGGGGGGGCGCGGTGGCTACACCTTC.

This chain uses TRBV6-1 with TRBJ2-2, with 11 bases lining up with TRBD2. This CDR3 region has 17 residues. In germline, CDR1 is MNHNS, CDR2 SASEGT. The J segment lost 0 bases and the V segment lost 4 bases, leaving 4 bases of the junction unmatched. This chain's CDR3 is CASSVLAGGANTGELFF. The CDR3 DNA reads TGTGCCAGCAGTGTCCTAGCGGGAGGTGCGAACACCGGGGAGCTGTTTTTT.

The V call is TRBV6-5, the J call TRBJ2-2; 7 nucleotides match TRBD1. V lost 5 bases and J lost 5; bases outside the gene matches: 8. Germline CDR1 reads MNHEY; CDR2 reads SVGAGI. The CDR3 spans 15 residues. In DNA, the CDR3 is TGTGCCAGCAGTACCCTAGCAGGGGGAACCGGGGAGCTGTTTTTT. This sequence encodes CASSTLAGGTGELFF.

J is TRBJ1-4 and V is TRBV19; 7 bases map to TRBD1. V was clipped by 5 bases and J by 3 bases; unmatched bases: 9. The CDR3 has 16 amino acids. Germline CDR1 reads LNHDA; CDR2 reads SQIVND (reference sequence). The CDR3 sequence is CASSAYRDRPNEKLFF. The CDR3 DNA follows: TGTGCCAGTAGTGCATACCGGGACAGACCTAATGAAAAACTGTTTTTT.

This CDR3 is CASSPQRGKPQHF. CDR3 in DNA: TGTGCCAGCAGCCCCCAACGGGGGAAGCCCCAGCATTTT. The chain has TRBV7-2 and TRBJ1-5; a possible D gene is TRBD1 (5 bases). V gave up 5 bases and J gave up 8 bases, with 13 bases separating them. Germline CDR1 SGHTA, CDR2 FQGNSA. The CDR3 is 13 residues long.

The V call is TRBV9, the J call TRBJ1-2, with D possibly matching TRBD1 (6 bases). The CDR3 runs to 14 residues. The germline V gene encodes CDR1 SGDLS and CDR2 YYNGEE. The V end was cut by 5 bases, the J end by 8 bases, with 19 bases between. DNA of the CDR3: TGTGCCAGCAGGAAGGGGGTACTCTCCGGGGGCTACACCTTC. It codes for CASRKGVLSGGYTF.

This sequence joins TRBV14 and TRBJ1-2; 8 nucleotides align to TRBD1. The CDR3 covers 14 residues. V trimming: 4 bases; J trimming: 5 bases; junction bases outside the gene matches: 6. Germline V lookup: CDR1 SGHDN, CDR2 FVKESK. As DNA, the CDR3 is TGTGCCAGCAGCCGGGCAGGGGGCCGTTATGGCTACACCTTC. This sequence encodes CASSRAGGRYGYTF.

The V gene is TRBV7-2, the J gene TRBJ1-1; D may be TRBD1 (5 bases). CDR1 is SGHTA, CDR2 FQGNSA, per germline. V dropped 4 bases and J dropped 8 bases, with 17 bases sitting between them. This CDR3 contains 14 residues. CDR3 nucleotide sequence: TGTGCCAGCAGCTCTTTTCGAAAAGGGGTGGAAGCTTTCTTT. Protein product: CASSSFRKGVEAFF.

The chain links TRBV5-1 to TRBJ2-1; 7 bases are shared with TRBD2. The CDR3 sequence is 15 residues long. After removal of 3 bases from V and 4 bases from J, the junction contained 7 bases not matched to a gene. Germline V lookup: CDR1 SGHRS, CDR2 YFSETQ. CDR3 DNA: TGCGCCAGCAGCTCCGGGGGGATAGGGTACAATGAGCAGTTCTTC. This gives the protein CASSSGGIGYNEQFF.

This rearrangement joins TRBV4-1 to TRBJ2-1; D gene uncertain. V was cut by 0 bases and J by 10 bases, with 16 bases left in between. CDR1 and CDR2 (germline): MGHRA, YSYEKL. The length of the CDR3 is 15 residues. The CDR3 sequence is CASSQDWVTVPEQFF. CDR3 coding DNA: TGCGCCAGCAGCCAAGACTGGGTAACAGTCCCCGAGCAGTTCTTC.